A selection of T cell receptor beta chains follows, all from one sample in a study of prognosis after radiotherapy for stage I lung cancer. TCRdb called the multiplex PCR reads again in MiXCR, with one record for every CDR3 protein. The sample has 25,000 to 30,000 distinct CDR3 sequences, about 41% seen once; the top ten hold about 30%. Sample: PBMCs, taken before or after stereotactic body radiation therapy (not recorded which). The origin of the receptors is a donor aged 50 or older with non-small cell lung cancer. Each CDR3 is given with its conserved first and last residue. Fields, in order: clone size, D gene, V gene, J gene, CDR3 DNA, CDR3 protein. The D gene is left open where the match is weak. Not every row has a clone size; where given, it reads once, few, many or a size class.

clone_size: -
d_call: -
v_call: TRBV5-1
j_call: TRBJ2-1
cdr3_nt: TGCGCCAGCAGCTTGGAGGACCTAACGGGTGAGCAGTTCTTC
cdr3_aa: CASSLEDLTGEQFF

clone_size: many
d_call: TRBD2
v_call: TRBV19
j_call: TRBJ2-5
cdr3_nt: TGTGCCAGTAGTATCATGCCCAGCGGGGAGGAGACCCAGTACTTC
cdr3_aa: CASSIMPSGEETQYF

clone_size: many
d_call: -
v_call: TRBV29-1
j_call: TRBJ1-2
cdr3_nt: TGCAGCGTCCCGATGAGGCAGGAGGGCTACACCTTC
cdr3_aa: CSVPMRQEGYTF

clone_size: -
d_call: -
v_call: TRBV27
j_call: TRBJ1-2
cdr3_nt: TGTGCCAGCACGCAAACACCCAGGGACTATGGCTACACCTTC
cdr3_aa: CASTQTPRDYGYTF

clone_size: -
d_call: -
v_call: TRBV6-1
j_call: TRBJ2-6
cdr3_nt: TGTGCCAGCAGTGGACATATCTCTGGGGCCAACGTCCTGACTTTC
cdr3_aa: CASSGHISGANVLTF

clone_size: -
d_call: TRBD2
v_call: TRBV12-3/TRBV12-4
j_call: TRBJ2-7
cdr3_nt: TGTGCCAGCAGCTTAAGCGGGACCCCCTACGAGCAGTACTTC
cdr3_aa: CASSLSGTPYEQYF

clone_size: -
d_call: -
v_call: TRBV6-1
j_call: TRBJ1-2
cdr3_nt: TGTGCCAGCAGTGACTACGGGGACTATGGCTACACCTTC
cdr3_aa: CASSDYGDYGYTF

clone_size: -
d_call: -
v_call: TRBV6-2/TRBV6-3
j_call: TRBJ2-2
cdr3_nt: TGTGCCAGCGGTTACTGCGGGGATGCGAACACCGGGGAGCTGTTTTTT
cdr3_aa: CASGYCGDANTGELFF

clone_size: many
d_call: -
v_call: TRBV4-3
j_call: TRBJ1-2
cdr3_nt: TGCGCCAGCAGCCAAGATAGCACTTCTAACTATGGCTACACCTTC
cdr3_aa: CASSQDSTSNYGYTF

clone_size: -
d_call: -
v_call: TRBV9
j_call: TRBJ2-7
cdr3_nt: TGTGCCAGCAGCGGCTACGAGCAGTACTTC
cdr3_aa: CASSGYEQYF

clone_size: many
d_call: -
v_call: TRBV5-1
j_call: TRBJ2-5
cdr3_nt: TGCGCCAGCCAACCGACTAGAGGGGGCCGGGAGACCCAGTACTTC
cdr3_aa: CASQPTRGGRETQYF

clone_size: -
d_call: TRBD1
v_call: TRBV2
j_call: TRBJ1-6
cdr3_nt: TGTGCCAGCGGACAGGGGACCTATAATTCACCCCTCCACTTT
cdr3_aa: CASGQGTYNSPLHF

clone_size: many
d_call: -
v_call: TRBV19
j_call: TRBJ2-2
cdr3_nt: TGTGCCAGTAGCCAACAGGGAATCACCGGGGAGCTGTTTTTT
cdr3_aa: CASSQQGITGELFF

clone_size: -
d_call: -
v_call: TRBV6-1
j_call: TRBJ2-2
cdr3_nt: TGTGCCAGCAGCCTAGGGGGGACCTGGGAGCTGCTTTTT
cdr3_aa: CASSLGGTWELLF

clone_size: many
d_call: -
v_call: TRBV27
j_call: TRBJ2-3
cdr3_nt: TGTGCCAGCAGTTTAGAGCGGAGCACAGATACGCAGTATTTT
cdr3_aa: CASSLERSTDTQYF

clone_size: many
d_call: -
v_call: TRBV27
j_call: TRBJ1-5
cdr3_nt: TGTGCCAGCCGGGGCATTGATAGCAATCAGCCCCAGCATTTT
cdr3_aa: CASRGIDSNQPQHF

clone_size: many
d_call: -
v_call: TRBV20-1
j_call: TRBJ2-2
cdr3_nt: TGCAGTGCTAGACAACAGGGTAACACCGGGGAGCTGTTTTTT
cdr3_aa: CSARQQGNTGELFF

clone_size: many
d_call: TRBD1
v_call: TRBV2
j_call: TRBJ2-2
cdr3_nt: TGTGCCAGCAGTCGACAGGGCGCGAACACCGGGGAGCTGTTTTTT
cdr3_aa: CASSRQGANTGELFF

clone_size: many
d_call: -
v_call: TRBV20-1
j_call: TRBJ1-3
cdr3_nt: TGCAGTGCTAGAGAAGACAGCATCTCTGGAAACACCATATATTTT
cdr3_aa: CSAREDSISGNTIYF

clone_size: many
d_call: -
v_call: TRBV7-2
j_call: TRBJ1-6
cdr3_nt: TGTGCCAGCAGCTTATCAAGGGATTCACCCCTCCACTTT
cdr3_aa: CASSLSRDSPLHF

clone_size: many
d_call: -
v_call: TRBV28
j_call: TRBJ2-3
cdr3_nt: TGTGCCAGCAGTTTAGGGGCCGTGGGTACGCAGTATTTT
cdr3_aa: CASSLGAVGTQYF

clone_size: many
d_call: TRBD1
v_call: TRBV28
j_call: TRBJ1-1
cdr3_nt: TGTGCCAGCAGTTTGCCCGGACAGGGGTGGGCTGAAGCTTTCTTT
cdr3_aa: CASSLPGQGWAEAFF

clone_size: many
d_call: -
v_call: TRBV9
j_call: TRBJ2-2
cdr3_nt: TGTGCCAGCAGCGCGGACGTGCGTAACACCGGGGAGCTGTTTTTT
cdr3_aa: CASSADVRNTGELFF

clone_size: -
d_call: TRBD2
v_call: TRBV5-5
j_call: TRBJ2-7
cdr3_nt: TGTGCCAGCAGCTCCTGGGGGGGAGGCGAGCAGTACTTC
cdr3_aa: CASSSWGGGEQYF

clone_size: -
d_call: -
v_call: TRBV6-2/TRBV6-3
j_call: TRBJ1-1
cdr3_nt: TGTGCCAGCAAATCTCAGGGAGCTCAATTTGAAGCTTTCTTT
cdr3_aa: CASKSQGAQFEAFF